This TCR beta chain stems from a study of blood T cell repertoires in COVID-19. Background on the study: Sources were T cells, B-cell-depleted T cells, or PBMCs; the material itself was cDNA or gDNA.

Profiling relied on immunoSEQ multiplex PCR, and the TCRdb table lists in-frame clones only, not all of them. The sample yields about 29,000 clones, approximately 88% seen once. Germline V gene lookup returns CDR1 SGHDT and CDR2 YYEEEE. The CDR3 loop spans 16 amino acids. V lost 4 bases, J lost 5 bases, and 22 bases lay in between. The chain is built from TRBV5-6 and TRBJ2-7; D perhaps matches TRBD2 (5 bases). Sample: peripheral blood. The origin of this receptor is a human donor in a cohort sampled during active COVID-19. CDR3 protein: CASSRTTGILANEQYF. The CDR3 nucleotides read TGTGCCAGCAGCCGTACAACCGGGATCCTTGCTAACGAGCAGTACTTC.